Below are 26 T cell receptor beta chains sequenced from a single sample in a study of T cell responses to AZD1222 COVID-19 vaccine. Assay: immunoSEQ multiplex PCR; the TCRdb copy retains only in-frame clones and omits some. There are 150,000 or so clones in the sample; about 93% occur only once, and about 2.1% lies in the top ten. Here the sequenced sample was peripheral blood, taken on day 0 of AZD1222 vaccination. All receptors derive from an adult in good health.

This chain links TRBV5-1 with TRBJ2-7; 8 bases line up with TRBD2. Unmatched junction bases numbered 16, after V lost 3 bases and J lost 8 bases. CDR1 and CDR2 (germline): SGHRS, YFSETQ. The CDR3 consists of 16 residues. CDR3 in DNA: TGCGCCAGCAGCTCAGAACTAGCGGCATACGGTCTGAAGCAGTACTTC. Protein: CASSSELAAYGLKQYF. The entire variable domain, with the rest obtained from reference TRBV5-1 and TRBJ2-7, is as follows: KAGVTQTPRYLIKTRGQQVTLSCSPISGHRSVSWYQQTPGQGLQFLFEYFSETQRNKGNFPGRFSGRQFSNSRSEMNVSTLELGDSALYLCASSSELAAYGLKQYFGPGTRLTVT.

This clone occurred once. The chain couples TRBV7-2 to TRBJ2-1; TRBD1 might be the D (5 bases). V shed 5 bases and J shed 6 bases, with 17 bases lying between them. Germline assignment: CDR1 SGHTA and CDR2 FQGNSA. The CDR3 runs to 15 residues. CDR3 sequence (DNA): TGTGCCAGCAGCCAACAATGGGGCTCCCGCAATGAGCAGTTCTTC. This codes for CASSQQWGSRNEQFF.

CDR3 amino acids: CASSEEERFSGNTIYF. The CDR3 DNA is TGTGCCAGCAGTGAAGAGGAGCGGTTCTCTGGAAACACCATATATTTT. The J gene is TRBJ1-3, the V gene TRBV2; D unclear. The CDR3 is 16 amino acids. Germline V gene data show CDR1 as SNHLY and CDR2 as FYNNEI. Trimming took off 1 base at V and 0 bases at J, with 10 bases between the two ends.

V gene TRBV7-9 combines with J gene TRBJ1-3; D is uncertain. CDR3 length: 13 residues. From germline, CDR1 is SEHNR and CDR2 FQNEAQ (reference sequence). V was cut by 1 base and J by 5 bases, with 6 bases left in between. The CDR3 reads CASSLGTRNTIYF. CDR3 in DNA: TGTGCCAGCAGCTTAGGCACCAGAAACACCATATATTTT.

The V and J genes are TRBV9 and TRBJ2-3; D tentatively fits TRBD1 or TRBD2 (5 bases each). Trimming removed 0 bases from V and 9 bases from J, with 17 bases in between. The CDR3 has 15 amino acids. Germline V gene lookup returns CDR1 SGDLS and CDR2 YYNGEE. The CDR3 DNA follows: TGTGCCAGCAGCGTAGATGGGGGAGTAAGAGAGACGCAGTATTTT. Amino acid sequence: CASSVDGGVRETQYF. The variable domain in full, with the rest retrieved from reference TRBV9 and TRBJ2-3, is DSGVTQTPKHLITATGQRVTLRCSPRSGDLSVYWYQQSLDQGLQFLIQYYNGEERAKGNILERFSAQQFPDLHSELNLSSLELGDSALYFCASSVDGGVRETQYFGPGTRLTVL.

The chain employs TRBV3-1 (or the pseudogene TRBV3-2) and TRBJ2-5; 9 bases are shared with TRBD1. The germline V gene encodes CDR1 LGHDT and CDR2 YNNKEL (reference sequence). V was clipped by 2 bases and J by 4 bases; unmatched bases: 2. The CDR3 contains 14 residues. CDR3 loop: CASSQSTGGETQYF. The DNA of the CDR3 is TGTGCCAGCAGCCAATCGACAGGGGGAGAGACCCAGTACTTC.

This chain uses TRBV3-1 (or the pseudogene TRBV3-2) with TRBJ2-7; a possible D gene is TRBD1 (5 bases). Germline V CDR1 and CDR2: LGHDT, YNNKEL (reference sequence). The length of the CDR3 is 16 residues. V was clipped by 0 bases and J by 3 bases, with 15 bases between them. The chain's CDR3 is CASSQDWARAIYEQYF. The DNA for the CDR3 is TGTGCCAGCAGCCAAGATTGGGCCAGGGCTATCTACGAGCAGTACTTC.

V usage is TRBV18 and J usage is TRBJ2-1, with 8 bases aligning to TRBD1. The CDR3 is 16 amino acids. V dropped 1 base and J dropped 5; count of bases not matched to a gene: 7. CDR1 KGHSH and CDR2 LQKENI come from the germline V gene. In DNA, the CDR3 is TGTGCCAGCTCACCACTTGGGACAGGCATTAACAATGAGCAGTTCTTC. Translation gives CASSPLGTGINNEQFF. The full variable domain, rest sourced from reference TRBV18 and TRBJ2-1, is NAGVMQNPRHLVRRRGQEARLRCSPMKGHSHVYWYRQLPEEGLKFMVYLQKENIIDESGMPKERFSAEFPKEGPSILRIQQVVRGDSAAYFCASSPLGTGINNEQFFGPGTRLTVL.

V usage is TRBV5-1 and J usage is TRBJ2-7, with 9 bases lining up with TRBD1. With 4 bases clipped from V and 3 bases from J, the junction kept 8 bases outside the gene matches. CDR1 and CDR2 from the germline V gene are SGHRS and YFSETQ. The CDR3 loop spans 15 amino acids. The CDR3 loop is CASSTAGTGFYEQYF. In nucleotides, the CDR3 is TGCGCCAGCAGCACGGCCGGGACAGGGTTCTACGAGCAGTACTTC.

The chain is built from TRBV27 and TRBJ2-2; D might be TRBD1 (6 bases). V lost 5 bases to trimming and J lost 2 bases, with 15 bases between them. CDR3 length: 16 residues. Looked up from germline, CDR1 is MNHEY and CDR2 is SMNVEV (reference sequence). The CDR3 reads CASSPYGRGNTGELFF. The CDR3 nucleotides are TGTGCCAGCAGTCCCTACGGCAGGGGTAACACCGGGGAGCTGTTTTTT.

The rearrangement joins TRBV7-6 to TRBJ2-3; 8 positions agree with TRBD2. The CDR3 spans 19 residues. Germline CDR1 reads SGHVS; CDR2 reads FNYEAQ. Trimming at V came to 7 bases and at J to 4 bases, leaving 22 bases not matched to a gene. CDR3 residues: CASNPSWARAGGRADTQYF. The CDR3 nucleotides are TGTGCCAGCAACCCCTCGTGGGCCCGGGCGGGAGGTCGCGCAGATACGCAGTATTTT. Drawing the rest from reference TRBV7-6 and TRBJ2-3, the complete variable domain is GAGVSQSPRYKVTKRGQDVALRCDPISGHVSLYWYRQALGQGPEFLTYFNYEAQQDKSGLPNDRFSAERPEGSISTLTIQRTEQRDSAMYRCASNPSWARAGGRADTQYFGPGTRLTVL.

The sample holds one count of this clone. The rearrangement uses TRBV10-1 and TRBJ1-5; D uncertain. CDR1 is WNHNN, CDR2 SYGVQD, per germline (reference sequence). V was trimmed by 6 bases and J by 7 bases, leaving 4 bases between them. CDR3 length: 10 residues. CDR3 residues: CASRGQPQHF. As DNA, the CDR3 is TGCGCCAGCAGAGGGCAGCCCCAGCATTTT.

The rearrangement uses TRBV11-2 and TRBJ1-3; D unclear. This CDR3 contains 18 residues. Germline assignment: CDR1 SGHAT and CDR2 FQNNGV. V was pared by 1 base and J by 0 bases, with 16 bases between. The CDR3 DNA follows: TGTGCCAGCAGCTTAGTGGGGTTTTCTGGGGTCTCTGGAAACACCATATATTTT. Translating it yields CASSLVGFSGVSGNTIYF.

J is TRBJ2-1 and V is TRBV7-3; 7 bases align to TRBD2. The germline V gene encodes CDR1 SGHTA and CDR2 FQGTGA. This CDR3 has 16 amino acids. V shed 1 base and J 7 bases; nucleotides not matched to a gene: 10. As DNA, the CDR3 is TGTGCCAGCAGCTTAAAAGCACTAGCGACGTCGAATGAGCAGTTCTTC. Its translation is CASSLKALATSNEQFF.

This sequence joins TRBV14 and TRBJ2-3; D is possibly TRBD2 (5 bases). V was shortened by 4 bases and J by 0 bases, with 11 bases between the two germline ends. Germline values: CDR1 SGHDN, CDR2 FVKESK. The CDR3 has 15 residues. CDR3 region: CASSPRGSSTDTQYF. The CDR3 DNA follows: TGTGCCAGCAGCCCCCGGGGTTCTAGCACAGATACGCAGTATTTT.

The rearrangement uses TRBV5-1 and TRBJ1-2, with a weak D call TRBD1 (6 bases). Trimming pared 4 bases from V and 2 bases from J, leaving 9 bases between. CDR1 is SGHRS and CDR2 is YFSETQ in the germline V gene. The CDR3 sequence is 13 residues long. The DNA of the CDR3 is TGCGCCAGCAGCCAAGGGGGGAACTATGGCTACACCTTC. Amino acids: CASSQGGNYGYTF.

This rearrangement joins TRBV11-2 to TRBJ2-1; 8 positions match TRBD1. The J segment lost 6 bases and the V segment lost 4 bases, leaving 11 bases of the junction unmatched. CDR3 length: 16 residues. Germline values: CDR1 SGHAT, CDR2 FQNNGV. DNA of the CDR3: TGTGCCAGCAGCTCCCTTGGGGCAGGGGGCATCAATGAGCAGTTCTTC. Its translation: CASSSLGAGGINEQFF.

The chain carries TRBV19 and TRBJ2-3, with 8 positions matching TRBD2. CDR3 length: 18 amino acids. J was trimmed by 3 bases and V by 3 bases; bases with no gene match: 14. The germline CDR1 and CDR2 sequences are LNHDA and SQIVND (reference sequence). The CDR3 sequence: CASSMDGRLRGGTDTQYF. CDR3 in DNA: TGTGCCAGTAGTATGGACGGTAGGCTTCGGGGGGGGACAGATACGCAGTATTTT.

The chain employs TRBV5-6 and TRBJ1-2, with 7 bases that match TRBD1. This CDR3 is built from 13 residues. Germline V gives CDR1 SGHDT, CDR2 YYEEEE. J gave up 10 bases and V 4 bases, and 10 bases lay outside the gene matches. The CDR3 loop reads CASSDEQGENYTF. The CDR3 DNA is TGTGCCAGCAGCGATGAGCAGGGGGAGAACTACACCTTC.

The V gene is TRBV7-6, the J gene TRBJ1-4, with a weak D call TRBD1 (5 bases). The CDR3 is made up of 15 amino acids. V lost 0 bases, J lost 0 bases, and 5 bases lay in between. Germline V CDR1 and CDR2: SGHVS, FNYEAQ. DNA for the CDR3: TGTGCCAGCAGCTTAGCGGGGCCAACTAATGAAAAACTGTTTTTT. This gives the protein CASSLAGPTNEKLFF.

V usage is TRBV10-2 and J usage is TRBJ1-1; possible D gene TRBD1, 6 bases. Trimming took off 7 bases at V and 7 bases at J, with 22 bases between the two ends. This CDR3 spans 15 amino acids. CDR1 is WSHSY, CDR2 SAAADI, per germline. The CDR3, as DNA: TGCGCCAGCAAAGGGGGGTCGGCGGGAGAGCTTGAAGCTTTCTTT. This encodes CASKGGSAGELEAFF.

The chain links TRBV3-1 (or the pseudogene TRBV3-2) to TRBJ2-7; the D call may be TRBD1 or TRBD2 (5 bases each). Germline CDR1 LGHDT, CDR2 YNNKEL (reference sequence). V dropped 2 bases and J dropped 1 base, with 18 bases sitting between them. CDR3 size: 17 residues. The CDR3 DNA follows: TGTGCCAGCAGCCAATGGGGACGGGGTACTGGGTCCTACGAGCAGTACTTC. This codes for CASSQWGRGTGSYEQYF.

This sequence joins TRBV2 and TRBJ2-2; D gene uncertain. Trimming shortened V by 9 bases and J by 7 bases, and 12 bases separated the two germline ends. Germline V gives CDR1 SNHLY, CDR2 FYNNEI. The CDR3 covers 12 residues. The CDR3 here is CASAVGFGELFF. CDR3 coding DNA: TGTGCCAGTGCGGTGGGTTTCGGGGAGCTGTTTTTT.

This sequence joins TRBV2 and TRBJ1-5; the match to TRBD1 covers 10 bases. After removal of 4 bases from V and 6 bases from J, the junction contained 9 bases not matched to a gene. This CDR3 spans 16 amino acids. Germline V gene lookup returns CDR1 SNHLY and CDR2 FYNNEI. For the CDR3, the DNA is TGTGCCAGCAGTGGGACAGGGGGACCAAATGGTCAGCCCCAGCATTTT. It codes for CASSGTGGPNGQPQHF.

The chain is built from TRBV18 and TRBJ2-7; D gene uncertain. The length of the CDR3 is 16 residues. Deletions cut 5 bases from V and 3 bases from J, with 20 bases between. Germline CDR1 and CDR2: KGHSH and LQKENI. This CDR3 reads CASSSSALGPVYEQYF. In nucleotides, the CDR3 is TGTGCCAGCTCATCATCCGCCTTAGGGCCGGTCTACGAGCAGTACTTC.

The rearrangement uses TRBV7-3 and TRBJ1-6, with D unresolved. CDR1 is SGHTA and CDR2 is FQGTGA in the germline V gene. The CDR3 has 15 amino acids. The ends were cut back, 2 bases at V and 7 bases at J, with 12 bases in the middle. CDR3 nucleotide sequence: TGTGCCAGCAGCTTACGCCAGGCGGGAAATTCACCCCTCCACTTT. Encoded protein: CASSLRQAGNSPLHF.